These T cell receptor beta chains were read from a single sample in a study of STAT5B mutations in CD4+ large granular lymphocyte leukemia. This table comes from immunoSEQ multiplex PCR, and its TCRdb copy is limited to in-frame clones, with some not included. The sample records approximately 49,000 clones, around 70% being singletons. The source material was CD4+ T cells from blood buffy coats. The receptors shown here come from a human donor in good health. The CDR3 runs from the conserved cysteine through the conserved F or W. A D gene is named only where the DNA matches it firmly. Size tells how often a clone was seen (once, few, many) or the class of an expanded clone, and some rows leave it out.

j_gene | abundance | v_gene | d_gene | len | CDR3nt | CDR3aa
TRBJ2-3 | few | TRBV29-1 | TRBD2 | 14 | TGCAGCGTCGACGCTAGCGGCCTCACAGATACGCAGTATTTT | CSVDASGLTDTQYF
TRBJ2-1 | - | TRBV10-3 | TRBD2 | 14 | TGTGCCATCAGTGAGTCGGGGGGGGGCAATGAGCAGTTCTTC | CAISESGGGNEQFF
TRBJ1-5 | - | TRBV29-1 | - | 17 | TGCAGCGTTGGTAATAGGGTAGGGGAATGGGGCAATCAGCCCCAGCATTTT | CSVGNRVGEWGNQPQHF
TRBJ2-2 | once | TRBV6-1 | TRBD2 | 15 | TGTGCCAGCAGTCTAGCGGGGGGGACGGGCGGGGAGCTGTTTTTT | CASSLAGGTGGELFF
TRBJ2-3 | - | TRBV4-2 | TRBD2 | 17 | TGTGCCAGCAGCCAAGAAGGAGCGGGGGGGGGCACAGATACGCAGTATTTT | CASSQEGAGGGTDTQYF
TRBJ2-7 | - | TRBV7-2 | TRBD2 | 14 | TGTGCCAGCAGAGTTAGCGGGGTTTCCTACGAGCAGTACTTC | CASRVSGVSYEQYF
TRBJ1-1 | - | TRBV7-2 | - | 14 | TGTGCCAGCAGCCCTGGGGGGGCGAACACTGAAGCTTTCTTT | CASSPGGANTEAFF
TRBJ1-2 | - | TRBV18 | - | 15 | TGTGCCAGCTCACCTAGGACGGAAGCTAACTATGGCTACACCTTC | CASSPRTEANYGYTF
TRBJ1-1 | - | TRBV5-6 | - | 14 | TGTGCCAGCAGCTTGGACCGAAGACAGCCTGAAGCTTTCTTT | CASSLDRRQPEAFF
TRBJ2-5 | medium-sized | TRBV19 | - | 16 | TGTGCCAGTAGTATAAGAGGTGGGGGTTCCCCAGAGACCCAGTACTTC | CASSIRGGGSPETQYF
TRBJ2-2 | few | TRBV6-4 | TRBD1 | 15 | TGTGCCAGGCAGACAGGGCGGGTCATGCCCGGGGAGCTGTTTTTT | CARQTGRVMPGELFF
TRBJ2-2 | - | TRBV7-2 | - | 13 | TGTGCCAGCAGCGTAGGGCACACCGGGGAGCTGTTTTTT | CASSVGHTGELFF
TRBJ2-1 | - | TRBV18 | - | 16 | TGTGCCAGCTCACCACCTGTGGCAGGGATCGGCAATGAGCAGTTCTTC | CASSPPVAGIGNEQFF
TRBJ1-3 | - | TRBV30 | - | 15 | TGTGCCTGGAGTGGGCAGGGGCACTCTGGAAACACCATATATTTT | CAWSGQGHSGNTIYF
TRBJ2-2 | - | TRBV9 | - | 14 | TGTGCCAGCAGCCCAAGGACAGATCCCGGGGAGCTGTTTTTT | CASSPRTDPGELFF
TRBJ1-5 | - | TRBV5-5 | - | 18 | TGTGCCAGCAGCCCCGGTCCGTGGTCCGATACTAGCAATCAGCCCCAGCATTTT | CASSPGPWSDTSNQPQHF